This is a list of T cell receptor beta chains from one sample in a study of cytomegalovirus exposure and HLA in healthy donors. Assay: immunoSEQ multiplex PCR; the TCRdb copy retains only in-frame clones and omits some. The sample shows about 120,000 clones, over 65% of them seen only once. Sequencing was carried out using PBMCs. The receptors shown here come from a woman aged 25-40 years in good health and CMV-seronegative. CDR3s include the opening cysteine and the closing phenylalanine or tryptophan. A D gene is named only where the DNA matches it firmly. Only some rows state a clone size, as once, few, many or a class for expanded clones.

CDR3 length: 15
D gene: TRBD2
V gene: TRBV5-1
clone size: -
J gene: TRBJ2-1
CDR3 DNA: TGCGCCAGCAGCTCCGGACTAGCGGGGGTGGTTGAGCAGTTCTTC
CDR3 protein: CASSSGLAGVVEQFF

CDR3 length: 15
D gene: TRBD1
V gene: TRBV5-6
clone size: once
J gene: TRBJ1-6
CDR3 DNA: TGTGCCAGCAGCGGGGGACAGGTCTATAATTCACCCCTCCACTTT
CDR3 protein: CASSGGQVYNSPLHF

CDR3 length: 14
D gene: -
V gene: TRBV5-6
clone size: once
J gene: TRBJ2-5
CDR3 DNA: TGTGCCAGCAGCTTGACAGGCAGGGGAAAGACCCAGTACTTC
CDR3 protein: CASSLTGRGKTQYF

CDR3 length: 15
D gene: TRBD2
V gene: TRBV9
clone size: -
J gene: TRBJ2-7
CDR3 DNA: TGTGCCAGCAGCGGACTAGCGGGGGGGCTTAACGAGCAGTACTTC
CDR3 protein: CASSGLAGGLNEQYF

CDR3 length: 19
D gene: -
V gene: TRBV9
clone size: once
J gene: TRBJ2-2
CDR3 DNA: TGTGCCAGCAGGATCGAGGGCAGGCCCTCAATAGCGAACACCGGGGAGCTGTTTTTT
CDR3 protein: CASRIEGRPSIANTGELFF

CDR3 length: 16
D gene: -
V gene: TRBV7-9
clone size: many
J gene: TRBJ2-5
CDR3 DNA: TGTGCCAGCAGCTTAGCGCGTGGGCAGCTCCAAGAGACCCAGTACTTC
CDR3 protein: CASSLARGQLQETQYF

CDR3 length: 12
D gene: -
V gene: TRBV7-8
clone size: -
J gene: TRBJ2-7
CDR3 DNA: TGTGCCAGCAGCCCATCCTCCTACGAGCAGTACTTC
CDR3 protein: CASSPSSYEQYF

CDR3 length: 15
D gene: TRBD2
V gene: TRBV6-5
clone size: -
J gene: TRBJ2-3
CDR3 DNA: TGTGCCAGCAGGCGACTAGCGATGAGCACAGATACGCAGTATTTT
CDR3 protein: CASRRLAMSTDTQYF

CDR3 length: 13
D gene: TRBD1
V gene: TRBV11-2
clone size: once
J gene: TRBJ2-7
CDR3 DNA: TGTGCCAGCAGCTTAGTCAGGGGGTACGAGCAGTACTTC
CDR3 protein: CASSLVRGYEQYF

CDR3 length: 16
D gene: -
V gene: TRBV5-1
clone size: once
J gene: TRBJ2-7
CDR3 DNA: TGCGCCAGCAGCTTGGTTGACGGGACACCCCCCGACGAGCAGTACTTC
CDR3 protein: CASSLVDGTPPDEQYF

CDR3 length: 15
D gene: -
V gene: TRBV5-1
clone size: -
J gene: TRBJ2-7
CDR3 DNA: TGCGCCAGCAGCGGCCAGGGGGGACGACCCTACGAGCAGTACTTC
CDR3 protein: CASSGQGGRPYEQYF

CDR3 length: 15
D gene: TRBD2
V gene: TRBV4-3
clone size: -
J gene: TRBJ2-7
CDR3 DNA: TGCGCCAGCAGCCAAGAGTCTAGCGGGTCCTACGAGCAGTACTTC
CDR3 protein: CASSQESSGSYEQYF

CDR3 length: 18
D gene: -
V gene: TRBV2
clone size: -
J gene: TRBJ2-4
CDR3 DNA: TGTGCCAGCAGTGAACGAATGACAGGACCAATAGCCAAAAACATTCAGTACTTC
CDR3 protein: CASSERMTGPIAKNIQYF

CDR3 length: 15
D gene: TRBD2
V gene: TRBV23-1
clone size: -
J gene: TRBJ2-7
CDR3 DNA: TGCGCCAGCCTCCGGCGCGGGGGGAGAGGATCCGAGCAGTACTTC
CDR3 protein: CASLRRGGRGSEQYF

CDR3 length: 12
D gene: TRBD2
V gene: TRBV6-5
clone size: -
J gene: TRBJ2-1
CDR3 DNA: TGTGCCACGGGGGGGCCCTGGGATGAGCAGTTCTTC
CDR3 protein: CATGGPWDEQFF

CDR3 length: 14
D gene: -
V gene: TRBV27
clone size: -
J gene: TRBJ2-1
CDR3 DNA: TGTGCCAGCAGTTTATTCCAGGACCGGGGTGAGCAGTTCTTC
CDR3 protein: CASSLFQDRGEQFF

CDR3 length: 13
D gene: -
V gene: TRBV6-5
clone size: -
J gene: TRBJ2-7
CDR3 DNA: TGTGCCAGCTCAGGGGCAATGACCTACGAGCAGTACTTC
CDR3 protein: CASSGAMTYEQYF

CDR3 length: 15
D gene: TRBD1
V gene: TRBV19
clone size: -
J gene: TRBJ2-5
CDR3 DNA: TGTGCCAGTAGTAACTGGGACAGGGGGCGTGAGACCCAGTACTTC
CDR3 protein: CASSNWDRGRETQYF

CDR3 length: 13
D gene: -
V gene: TRBV4-2
clone size: -
J gene: TRBJ1-1
CDR3 DNA: TGTGCCAGCAGCCAAGTCGGGGGGACTGAAGCTTTCTTT
CDR3 protein: CASSQVGGTEAFF

CDR3 length: 12
D gene: -
V gene: TRBV2
clone size: -
J gene: TRBJ2-1
CDR3 DNA: TGTGCCAGCACAGCGTGGAACAATGAGCAGTTCTTC
CDR3 protein: CASTAWNNEQFF

CDR3 length: 14
D gene: TRBD1
V gene: TRBV30
clone size: -
J gene: TRBJ1-4
CDR3 DNA: TGTGCCTGGAAACCGGGACAGCATAATGAAAAACTGTTTTTT
CDR3 protein: CAWKPGQHNEKLFF

CDR3 length: 17
D gene: -
V gene: TRBV28
clone size: few
J gene: TRBJ1-3
CDR3 DNA: TGTGCCAGCAGTCCCCCAAGTACAGAAAGCCCCCGAAACACCATATATTTT
CDR3 protein: CASSPPSTESPRNTIYF

CDR3 length: 14
D gene: TRBD1
V gene: TRBV6-5
clone size: -
J gene: TRBJ1-6
CDR3 DNA: TGTGCCAGCAGTCGGGACAGGGTTGAAGTTTCCCTCCACTTT
CDR3 protein: CASSRDRVEVSLHF

CDR3 length: 14
D gene: -
V gene: TRBV7-9
clone size: -
J gene: TRBJ1-1
CDR3 DNA: TGTGCCAGCAGCTTAGGCAGGGTGAACACTGAAGCTTTCTTT
CDR3 protein: CASSLGRVNTEAFF

CDR3 length: 17
D gene: -
V gene: TRBV7-9
clone size: -
J gene: TRBJ1-3
CDR3 DNA: TGTGCCAGCAGCTTAGCCCCGCAGGGTAACTCTGGAAACACCATATATTTT
CDR3 protein: CASSLAPQGNSGNTIYF

CDR3 length: 13
D gene: -
V gene: TRBV5-8
clone size: -
J gene: TRBJ2-1
CDR3 DNA: TGTGCCAGCAGCTTTCTGGGCGTCAATGAGCAGTTCTTC
CDR3 protein: CASSFLGVNEQFF

CDR3 length: 15
D gene: TRBD1
V gene: TRBV11-2
clone size: -
J gene: TRBJ1-4
CDR3 DNA: TGTGCCAGCAGCCGGGACAGTTTTTATAATGAAAAACTGTTTTTT
CDR3 protein: CASSRDSFYNEKLFF

CDR3 length: 14
D gene: -
V gene: TRBV5-4
clone size: -
J gene: TRBJ1-4
CDR3 DNA: TGTGCCAGCAGCTCCGAGGGAACTAATGAAAAACTGTTTTTT
CDR3 protein: CASSSEGTNEKLFF

CDR3 length: 12
D gene: -
V gene: TRBV19
clone size: -
J gene: TRBJ2-1
CDR3 DNA: TGTGCCAGTAGTCGCGTATACAATGAGCAGTTCTTC
CDR3 protein: CASSRVYNEQFF

CDR3 length: 18
D gene: TRBD1
V gene: TRBV7-9
clone size: -
J gene: TRBJ1-6
CDR3 DNA: TGTGCCAGCAGCCCGAAGACAGGGGGCAGCTCCTATAATTCACCCCTCCACTTT
CDR3 protein: CASSPKTGGSSYNSPLHF

CDR3 length: 17
D gene: -
V gene: TRBV5-4
clone size: -
J gene: TRBJ2-2
CDR3 DNA: TGCGCCAGCAGCCAAGATTGGGCGGGGAGTACCACCGGGGAGCTGTTTTTT
CDR3 protein: CASSQDWAGSTTGELFF

CDR3 length: 17
D gene: -
V gene: TRBV11-2
clone size: -
J gene: TRBJ2-7
CDR3 DNA: TGTGCCAGCAGCTTCGAGACGGGGCACAGGGTAGGGGACGAGCAGTACTTC
CDR3 protein: CASSFETGHRVGDEQYF

CDR3 length: 14
D gene: -
V gene: TRBV5-1
clone size: -
J gene: TRBJ2-7
CDR3 DNA: TGCGCCAGCAGGAAAGAGGGGGTCTCCTACGAGCAGTACTTC
CDR3 protein: CASRKEGVSYEQYF

CDR3 length: 14
D gene: TRBD1
V gene: TRBV6-1
clone size: once
J gene: TRBJ1-2
CDR3 DNA: TGTGCCAGCAGTGAATTGGACAGGGGTTATGGCTACACCTTC
CDR3 protein: CASSELDRGYGYTF

CDR3 length: 15
D gene: -
V gene: TRBV19
clone size: -
J gene: TRBJ2-1
CDR3 DNA: TGTGCCAGTAGTCCCGGGGGAGCACTTCGACAGCAGCAGTTCTTC
CDR3 protein: CASSPGGALRQQQFF

CDR3 length: 13
D gene: -
V gene: TRBV6-5
clone size: once
J gene: TRBJ2-7
CDR3 DNA: TGTGCCAGCAGGGGTTCAGGGTCCTACGAGCAGTACTTC
CDR3 protein: CASRGSGSYEQYF

CDR3 length: 15
D gene: -
V gene: TRBV25-1
clone size: -
J gene: TRBJ2-5
CDR3 DNA: TGTGCCAGCAGTGAATCGAACAGGGTCCTAGAGACCCAGTACTTC
CDR3 protein: CASSESNRVLETQYF

CDR3 length: 15
D gene: TRBD1
V gene: TRBV14
clone size: -
J gene: TRBJ2-2
CDR3 DNA: TGTGCCAGCAGTCCGGGACAGGGGTTTACCGGGGAGCTGTTTTTT
CDR3 protein: CASSPGQGFTGELFF

CDR3 length: 11
D gene: -
V gene: TRBV13
clone size: -
J gene: TRBJ2-1
CDR3 DNA: TGTGCCAGCACCCTCGGTAATGAGCAGTTCTTC
CDR3 protein: CASTLGNEQFF

CDR3 length: 14
D gene: -
V gene: TRBV7-9
clone size: -
J gene: TRBJ2-7
CDR3 DNA: TGTGCCAGCAGCTTAGACCGGGGGTGGAACGAGCAGTACTTC
CDR3 protein: CASSLDRGWNEQYF

CDR3 length: 15
D gene: -
V gene: TRBV7-9
clone size: -
J gene: TRBJ2-7
CDR3 DNA: TGTGCCAGCAGCTTAGATGGGGCAGTCACCTACGAGCAGTACTTC
CDR3 protein: CASSLDGAVTYEQYF

CDR3 length: 11
D gene: -
V gene: TRBV21-1
clone size: -
J gene: TRBJ1-1
CDR3 DNA: TGTGCCAGCCCCCGGACAGTTGAAGCTTTCTTT
CDR3 protein: CASPRTVEAFF

CDR3 length: 17
D gene: -
V gene: TRBV11-3
clone size: -
J gene: TRBJ2-7
CDR3 DNA: TGTGCCAGCAGTTCCCGAGGCGGGACAGCTAAAACCTACGAGCAGTACTTC
CDR3 protein: CASSSRGGTAKTYEQYF

CDR3 length: 15
D gene: -
V gene: TRBV27
clone size: -
J gene: TRBJ1-2
CDR3 DNA: TGTGCCAGCAGTTCCTTGGAAGCGGGGGCTTATGGCTACACCTTC
CDR3 protein: CASSSLEAGAYGYTF

CDR3 length: 13
D gene: -
V gene: TRBV6-5
clone size: -
J gene: TRBJ1-1
CDR3 DNA: TGTGCCAGCAGTTCCCCCTTGTCTCCTGAAGCTTTCTTT
CDR3 protein: CASSSPLSPEAFF

CDR3 length: 15
D gene: -
V gene: TRBV19
clone size: -
J gene: TRBJ1-3
CDR3 DNA: TGTGCCAGTAGTACGGGGACACAGGCTGGAAACACCATATATTTT
CDR3 protein: CASSTGTQAGNTIYF

CDR3 length: 14
D gene: -
V gene: TRBV6-4
clone size: -
J gene: TRBJ2-1
CDR3 DNA: TGTGCCAGCAGTGACGGCCAGGGGCGAAATGAGCAGTTCTTC
CDR3 protein: CASSDGQGRNEQFF

CDR3 length: 14
D gene: TRBD1
V gene: TRBV29-1
clone size: -
J gene: TRBJ2-4
CDR3 DNA: TGCAGCGTCGACTATCCAGGACAGGGGACCATTCAGTACTTC
CDR3 protein: CSVDYPGQGTIQYF

CDR3 length: 13
D gene: TRBD2
V gene: TRBV11-3
clone size: -
J gene: TRBJ2-5
CDR3 DNA: TGTGCCAGCAGCCGGGGGGGCAGGGAGACCCAGTACTTC
CDR3 protein: CASSRGGRETQYF

CDR3 length: 18
D gene: TRBD1
V gene: TRBV6-1
clone size: -
J gene: TRBJ1-2
CDR3 DNA: TGTGCCAGCAGTGCCCCGGGACAGACGACTTCCGTAACTTACGGCTACACCTTC
CDR3 protein: CASSAPGQTTSVTYGYTF

CDR3 length: 15
D gene: TRBD1
V gene: TRBV11-2
clone size: -
J gene: TRBJ1-2
CDR3 DNA: TGTGCCAGCAGCTCCCCTGACAGGGGAGAGTATGGCTACACCTTC
CDR3 protein: CASSSPDRGEYGYTF

CDR3 length: 14
D gene: -
V gene: TRBV9
clone size: -
J gene: TRBJ2-5
CDR3 DNA: TGTGCCAGCAGCGTAGGGCGGGGGCAGGAGACCCAGTACTTC
CDR3 protein: CASSVGRGQETQYF

CDR3 length: 13
D gene: -
V gene: TRBV7-9
clone size: -
J gene: TRBJ1-1
CDR3 DNA: TGTGCCAGCAGAGGACAGTTGAACACTGAAGCTTTCTTT
CDR3 protein: CASRGQLNTEAFF

CDR3 length: 14
D gene: -
V gene: TRBV15
clone size: -
J gene: TRBJ2-3
CDR3 DNA: TGTGCCACTGGTAGGGGGGGCAGGGAGGATACGCAGTATTTT
CDR3 protein: CATGRGGREDTQYF

CDR3 length: 15
D gene: -
V gene: TRBV9
clone size: -
J gene: TRBJ2-7
CDR3 DNA: TGTGCCAGCAGCGTAACTAGCTCCCGCTCCTACGAGCAGTACTTC
CDR3 protein: CASSVTSSRSYEQYF

CDR3 length: 15
D gene: -
V gene: TRBV2
clone size: -
J gene: TRBJ1-5
CDR3 DNA: TGTGCCAGCAGTGAAGCTGGGAGGGACAATCAGCCCCAGCATTTT
CDR3 protein: CASSEAGRDNQPQHF

CDR3 length: 15
D gene: -
V gene: TRBV19
clone size: few
J gene: TRBJ1-6
CDR3 DNA: TGTGCCAGTACTCAGGACATCTCCTATAATTCACCCCTCCACTTT
CDR3 protein: CASTQDISYNSPLHF